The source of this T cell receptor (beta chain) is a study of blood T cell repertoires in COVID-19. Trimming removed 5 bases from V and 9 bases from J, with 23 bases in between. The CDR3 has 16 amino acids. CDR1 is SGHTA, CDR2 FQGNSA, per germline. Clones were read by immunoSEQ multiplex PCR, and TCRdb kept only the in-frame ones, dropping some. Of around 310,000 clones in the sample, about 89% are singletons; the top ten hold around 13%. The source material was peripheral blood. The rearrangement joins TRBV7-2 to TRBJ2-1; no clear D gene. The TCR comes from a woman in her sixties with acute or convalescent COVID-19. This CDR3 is CASSPSTLVVSVEQFF. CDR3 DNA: TGTGCCAGCAGCCCGAGTACCCTAGTGGTTTCGGTTGAGCAGTTCTTC.